The 15 T cell receptor beta chains presented below share a single source sample, sequenced in a study of metastatic and nonmetastatic thyroid tumors. Patients were all untreated before their thyroid surgery. Using MiXCR, TCRdb reanalyzed the PCR reads. The sample carries fewer than 25,000 clones, more than 15% recorded once. Sequencing was carried out using adjacent normal tissue. All receptors derive from a male donor with papillary thyroid cancer or a benign thyroid nodule (not recorded which). Some clones in this sample may be carry-over from other donors' samples.

This clone was seen ten or more times. The chain employs TRBV28 and TRBJ1-1; a weak D match, TRBD1 (6 bases). Germline V lookup: CDR1 MDHEN, CDR2 SYDVKM. The V gene lost 6 bases and the J gene lost 4 bases, with 6 bases spanning the gap. This CDR3 spans 11 amino acids. CDR3 in DNA: TGTGCCAGCAGCAGGGGCACTGAAGCTTTCTTT. Translating it yields CASSRGTEAFF.

A note on this clone: This may arise from a read error, as a much more abundant clone is one base away. The rearrangement uses TRBV18 and TRBJ1-3; no clear D gene. The CDR3 has 14 amino acids. Germline V gene sequence: CDR1 KGHSH, CDR2 LQKENI. CDR3 amino acids: CASSRTDSGNTIHF. DNA for the CDR3: TGTGCCAGCTCACGGACGGACTCTGGAAACACCATACATTTT.

This clone was observed many times. The genes are TRBV6-6 and TRBJ1-1, with D tentatively TRBD1 (5 bases). This CDR3 region has 15 residues. V was shortened by 2 bases and J by 1 base, with 11 bases between the two germline ends. Germline CDR1 reads MNHNY; CDR2 reads SVGAGI (reference sequence). CDR3 protein: CASSYEGRRNTEAFF. CDR3 nucleotide sequence: TGTGCCAGCAGTTACGAGGGACGGAGGAACACTGAAGCTTTCTTT.

In this sample, this clone turned up a few times. The V gene is TRBV19, the J gene TRBJ1-2, with 8 bases that match TRBD1. Germline V gene data show CDR1 as LNHDA and CDR2 as SQIVND (reference sequence). The CDR3 loop spans 14 amino acids. Trimming at V came to 6 bases and at J to 4 bases, leaving 7 bases not matched to a gene. CDR3 sequence reads: CASRTGDSLYGYTF. The CDR3 DNA follows: TGTGCCAGTAGGACAGGGGATTCCCTCTATGGCTACACCTTC.

The CDR3 reads CATSDRGDTGGRGTQYF. The CDR3, as DNA: TGTGCCACCAGTGACCGGGGTGATACAGGGGGCCGGGGGACCCAGTACTTC. The chain is built from TRBV24-1 and TRBJ2-5; 9 bases are a match to TRBD1. The CDR3 length is 17 residues. J gave up 7 bases and V 4 bases, and 15 bases lay outside the gene matches. Germline values: CDR1 KGHDR, CDR2 SFDVKD.

The J gene is TRBJ2-7, the V gene TRBV6-5, with 8 bases aligning to TRBD1. Germline V gene sequence: CDR1 MNHEY, CDR2 SVGAGI. The CDR3 spans 11 residues. Germline trimming cut 5 bases from V and 7 bases from J; bases unmatched to any gene: 1. For the CDR3, the DNA is TGTGCCAGCAGTCGGACAGGGGAGCAGTACGTC. Protein product: CASSRTGEQYV.

Turning to this clone: This could be a read error, since a much larger clone is one nucleotide away. The sample carries other DNA sequences with the same CDR3. V is TRBV5-5 and J is TRBJ2-3; D is undetermined. The CDR3 sequence is 14 residues long. Germline loops: CDR1 SGHKS, CDR2 YYEKEE (reference sequence). The CDR3 sequence: CASTNGRSTDTQYF. The CDR3 DNA is TGTGCCAGCACCAACGGGCGAAGCACAGATACTCAGTATTTT.

This clone has ten or more counts. V gene TRBV7-8 combines with J gene TRBJ2-1; TRBD2 might be the D (6 bases). CDR1 is SGHVS and CDR2 is FQNEAQ in the germline V gene. The V end lost 1 base, the J end lost 1 base, and 11 bases lay between the germline ends. This CDR3 is 16 amino acids long. The CDR3 DNA sequence: TGTGCCAGCAGCTTAGGGCTAGCGCCTTCCTACAATGAGCAGTTCTTC. This translates into CASSLGLAPSYNEQFF.

This clone showed up just a few times. The chain links TRBV6-1 to TRBJ1-5; unclear D gene. The CDR3 runs to 16 residues. V shed 7 bases and J shed 4 bases, with 20 bases lying between them. Germline CDR1 is MNHNS and CDR2 is SASEGT. This CDR3 reads CASIPDWTPGNQPQHF. The CDR3 bases are TGTGCCAGCATCCCCGATTGGACCCCTGGGAATCAGCCCCAGCATTTT.

J is TRBJ2-7 and V is TRBV5-1, with TRBD2 as a possible D gene (6 bases). Germline CDR1 and CDR2: SGHRS and YFSETQ. V lost 0 bases and J lost 0, with 13 bases in between. The length of the CDR3 is 16 residues. DNA for the CDR3: TGCGCCAGCAGCTTGGTCGGGGGAAGGACCTCCTACGAGCAGTACTTC. It encodes CASSLVGGRTSYEQYF.

V gene TRBV6-6 combines with J gene TRBJ2-5; maybe TRBD2 (7 bases). Germline CDR1 is MNHNY and CDR2 is SVGAGI (reference sequence). The CDR3 runs 15 residues. The V end lost 1 base, the J end lost 1 base, and 10 bases lay between the germline ends. The DNA for the CDR3 is TGTGCCAGCAGTTACTTTCGGGGGGCCCAAGAGACCCAGTACTTC. This codes for CASSYFRGAQETQYF.

This clone was picked up a small number of times. The V call is TRBV7-9, the J call TRBJ1-2; D ambiguous. The CDR3 has 14 residues. Germline V gene sequence: CDR1 SEHNR, CDR2 FQNEAQ (reference sequence). The V end lost 8 bases, the J end lost 2 bases, and 15 bases lay between the germline ends. The CDR3 reads CASFGRSGNYGYTF. The DNA for the CDR3 is TGTGCCAGCTTTGGTAGATCCGGAAACTATGGCTACACCTTC.

This clone has a count of ten or more. The chain has TRBV7-9 and TRBJ1-2; D remains ambiguous. The CDR3 has 14 amino acids. V was trimmed by 1 base and J by 0 bases, leaving 6 bases between them. Germline CDR1 reads SEHNR; CDR2 reads FQNEAQ (reference sequence). The CDR3 region has the DNA TGTGCCAGCAGCTTAGACGGGACTAACTATGGCTACACCTTC. As protein: CASSLDGTNYGYTF. The variable domain in full, completed from reference TRBV7-9 and TRBJ1-2, reads DTGVSQNPRHKITKRGQNVTFRCDPISEHNRLYWYRQTLGQGPEFLTYFQNEAQLEKSRLLSDRFSAERPKGSFSTLEIQRTEQGDSAMYLCASSLDGTNYGYTFGSGTRLTVV.

This clone was counted only a few times. This chain joins TRBV10-1 and TRBJ2-1; D unclear. Germline V lookup: CDR1 WNHNN, CDR2 SYGVQD (reference sequence). The length of the CDR3 is 14 residues. Trimming took 4 bases from V and 8 from J, leaving 15 bases between them. CDR3 sequence reads: CASSGGWGGYEQFF. CDR3 sequence (DNA): TGCGCCAGCAGTGGGGGATGGGGTGGGTATGAGCAGTTCTTC.

With respect to this clone: A junction boundary mismatches the germline segment, possibly from a read error. The chain combines TRBV24-1 with TRBJ1-2; D is ambiguous. CDR3 length: 12 residues. Germline V lookup: CDR1 KGHDR, CDR2 SFDVKD. The CDR3 reads CAISDFDYDYTF. CDR3 coding DNA: TGTGCCATCAGTGATTTTGACTATGACTACACCTTC.